These 25 T cell receptor beta chains were all obtained from the same sample, sequenced in a study of blood T cells in healthy people across ages. Through a sample-barcoded 5' primer and a J-beta primer mix, a second PCR was run for roughly 6 to 12 cycles. TCRdb called the 5' RACE reads again in MiXCR, with one record for every CDR3 protein. The data show about 1.6 million distinct CDR3 sequences, with around 35% seen just once and about 11% held by the top ten. Material for sequencing was blood. The receptor source for this set is a woman in her 30s in good health.

The rearrangement uses TRBV9 and TRBJ2-3; the D gene is possibly TRBD2 (6 bases). The CDR3 extends over 17 amino acids. Germline V gene sequence: CDR1 SGDLS, CDR2 YYNGEE. Trimming removed 0 bases from V and 1 base from J, with 15 bases in between. The CDR3 DNA reads as TGTGCCAGCAGCGTAGGGGTAGCGGTCGGGGGCACAGATACGCAGTATTTT. Translation gives CASSVGVAVGGTDTQYF. Full variable domain (rest looked up from reference TRBV9 and TRBJ2-3): DSGVTQTPKHLITATGQRVTLRCSPRSGDLSVYWYQQSLDQGLQFLIQYYNGEERAKGNILERFSAQQFPDLHSELNLSSLELGDSALYFCASSVGVAVGGTDTQYFGPGTRLTVL.

Notes on this clonotype: The junction differs from germline at one of its ends, possibly a read error. The V call is TRBV27, the J call TRBJ1-2, with TRBD1 matching over 10 bases. The length of the CDR3 is 15 residues. Germline-derived CDR1 and CDR2 are MNHEY and SMNVEV (reference sequence). In DNA form, the CDR3 reads TGTGCCAGCAGCCTCGACAGGGGGCAGAACTATGGCCACACCTTC. It encodes CASSLDRGQNYGHTF.

This clonotype was seen a handful of times. The V and J genes are TRBV6-5 and TRBJ2-3; 8 bases line up with TRBD2. With 2 bases clipped from V and 2 bases from J, the junction kept 24 bases outside the gene matches. Germline CDR1 reads MNHEY; CDR2 reads SVGAGI. This CDR3 is 22 amino acids long. DNA for the CDR3: TGTGCCAGCAGTTACAGGTTGGGACTAGACTCTAGCGGAGGGCACCACACAGATACGCAGTATTTT. It codes for CASSYRLGLDSSGGHHTDTQYF.

This clonotype was observed a handful of times. This chain uses TRBV9 with TRBJ2-1; TRBD2 aligns across 9 bases. V was pared by 6 bases and J by 5 bases, with 6 bases of the junction left unmatched. Germline V gene sequence: CDR1 SGDLS, CDR2 YYNGEE. The CDR3 totals 14 residues. CDR3 protein: CASNAGGDNNEQFF. In DNA form, the CDR3 reads TGTGCCAGCAACGCGGGGGGGGATAACAATGAGCAGTTCTTC.

The chain links TRBV7-9 to TRBJ2-2; 8 positions agree with TRBD1. The CDR3 contains 13 residues. V lost 7 bases, J lost 6 bases, and 4 bases stayed unmatched. From germline, CDR1 is SEHNR and CDR2 FQNEAQ (reference sequence). The CDR3, as DNA: TGTGCCAGCAACAGGGGGACGGCCGGGGAGCTGTTTTTT. It yields the protein CASNRGTAGELFF.

A single count supports this clonotype. This chain uses TRBV24-1 with TRBJ2-1; 12 nucleotides match TRBD1. The CDR3 sequence is 16 residues long. Germline V gene data show CDR1 as KGHDR and CDR2 as SFDVKD. V gave up 2 bases and J gave up 4 bases; unmatched junction bases: 2. CDR3 sequence (DNA): TGTGCCACCAGTGATTCGGGACAGGGGGCATACAATGAGCAGTTCTTC. It specifies CATSDSGQGAYNEQFF.

The genes are TRBV29-1 and TRBJ2-1; D is unresolved. CDR1 SQVTM and CDR2 ANQGSEA come from the germline V gene. Trimming stripped 2 bases from V and 1 base from J, with 9 bases between. This CDR3 has 14 residues. The chain's CDR3 is CSVEWYESYNEQFF. The DNA for the CDR3 is TGCAGCGTTGAATGGTACGAGTCCTACAATGAGCAGTTCTTC.

A few counts support this clonotype. The gene calls are TRBV4-1 and TRBJ2-5; 7 bases match TRBD2. Per germline, CDR1 MGHRA and CDR2 YSYEKL. This CDR3 has 15 residues. Trimming at V came to 0 bases and at J to 4 bases, leaving 5 bases not matched to a gene. In DNA form, the CDR3 reads TGCGCCAGCAGCCAAGAGACATGGGGGGGAGAGACCCAGTACTTC. This gives the protein CASSQETWGGETQYF.

CDR3 bases: TGTGCCAGCAGCTTAACGGGGACTAGCGGGAGAATGAGTGAGCAGTTCTTC. Protein product: CASSLTGTSGRMSEQFF. V usage is TRBV7-3 and J usage is TRBJ2-1; the match to TRBD2 covers 14 bases. Germline V gene lookup returns CDR1 SGHTA and CDR2 FQGTGA. This CDR3 is 17 amino acids long. V trimming: 0 bases; J trimming: 9 bases; junction bases outside the gene matches: 7. Based on the CDR3 plus reference TRBV7-3 and TRBJ2-1, the full variable domain is GAGVSQTPSNKVTEKGKYVELRCDPISGHTALYWYRQSLGQGPEFLIYFQGTGAADDSGLPNDRFFAVRPEGSVSTLKIQRTERGDSAVYLCASSLTGTSGRMSEQFFGPGTRLTVL.

This clonotype was counted a few times. The chain joins TRBV20-1 to TRBJ2-1; 12 positions agree with TRBD2. CDR1 and CDR2 from the germline V gene are DFQATT and SNEGSKA (reference sequence). The CDR3 runs 14 residues. J gave up 8 bases and V 5 bases, and 7 bases lay outside the gene matches. The DNA for the CDR3 is TGCAGTGCTGCGACTAGCGGGAGATTGTATGAGCAGTTCTTC. Translating gives CSAATSGRLYEQFF.

To note about this clonotype: The junction departs from germline at one end; a sequencing error may be responsible. In nucleotides, the CDR3 is TGTGTCAGCAGTTACTCTGCGGGAGACCTCTACGAGCAGTACTTC. Translated: CVSSYSAGDLYEQYF. J is TRBJ2-4 and V is TRBV6-5; 7 positions agree with TRBD2. With the DNA end fitting TRBJ2-7 better, the J assignment may be wrong. The V gene's germline CDR1 is MNHEY and CDR2 SVGAGI. There are 15 residues in the CDR3.

This clonotype was counted between two and nine times. At one end, the junction sequence differs from germline, possibly due to a read error. Here the CDR3 reads CASRLAGGRADTQYF. DNA for the CDR3: TGTGCCAGCAGATTAGCGGGGGGGAGAGCAGATACGCAGTATTTT. V and J are TRBV7-2 and TRBJ2-3; 11 bases match TRBD2. Germline V gene data show CDR1 as SGHTA and CDR2 as FQGNSA. There are 15 residues in the CDR3.

This chain uses TRBV28 with TRBJ2-1; possible D gene TRBD2, 5 bases. Looked up from germline, CDR1 is MDHEN and CDR2 is SYDVKM. Trimming cost V 7 bases and J 0 bases, with 10 bases left between them. The CDR3 runs to 14 residues. Here the CDR3 DNA reads TGTGCCAGCATTGGTGCGGGCTCCTACAATGAGCAGTTCTTC. Translating gives CASIGAGSYNEQFF.

The V call is TRBV20-1, the J call TRBJ1-1; no firm D call. Per the germline V gene, CDR1 is DFQATT and CDR2 is SNEGSKA (reference sequence). The CDR3 runs 11 residues. The CDR3 region is CSAMFNTEAFF. CDR3 DNA: TGCAGCGCGATGTTTAACACTGAAGCTTTCTTT.

Notes on this clonotype: Being one base from a much bigger clone, this may be a read error. The DNA is omitted, as the CDR3 cannot be located on it reliably, and the CDR3 follows TCRdb's listing. V gene TRBV9 combines with J gene TRBJ2-7; the D call in the table, TRBD1, was not verified against the DNA. The CDR3 is 13 amino acids long, termini counted. Germline values: CDR1 SGDLS, CDR2 YYNGEE. The CDR3 loop is CACSAGQAYEQYF.

V gene TRBV29-1 combines with J gene TRBJ2-5, with 15 bases aligning to TRBD2. The V and J ends lost 4 bases and 4 bases, in that order; junction bases with no gene match: 7. The CDR3 extends over 16 amino acids. Germline V gene data show CDR1 as SQVTM and CDR2 as ANQGSEA. The CDR3 region has the DNA TGCAGCGTTGGTGGGGGGACTAGCGGGGGGCCAGAGACCCAGTACTTC. Translating gives CSVGGGTSGGPETQYF.

V is TRBV20-1 and J is TRBJ1-1, with TRBD1 matching 8 bases. The germline gives CDR1 DFQATT, CDR2 SNEGSKA (reference sequence). The CDR3 contains 15 residues. V lost 0 bases, J lost 6 bases, and 9 bases stayed unmatched. CDR3 region: CSARDGAGGLAEAFF. The CDR3 nucleotides read TGCAGTGCTAGAGATGGGGCAGGGGGCTTGGCTGAAGCTTTCTTT.

The rearrangement links TRBV18 to TRBJ2-3, with 9 bases lining up with TRBD1. Germline CDR1 KGHSH, CDR2 LQKENI. After removal of 11 bases from V and 5 bases from J, the junction contained 5 bases not matched to a gene. The CDR3 is 12 residues long. The CDR3 DNA reads as TGTGCCGCCAACAGGGGGCAAGATACGCAGTATTTT. Its translation: CAANRGQDTQYF.

The CDR3 coding sequence is TGTGCCAGCAGCCAAGCGGAGGGCTATGGCTACACCTTC. It is translated as CASSQAEGYGYTF. The rearrangement uses TRBV3-1 and TRBJ1-2; D is uncertain. V was clipped by 1 base and J by 4 bases, with 7 bases between them. CDR1 is LGHDT, CDR2 YNNKEL, per germline (reference sequence). The CDR3 totals 13 residues.

V usage is TRBV9 and J usage is TRBJ2-1; 8 positions agree with TRBD2. Germline CDR1 reads SGDLS; CDR2 reads YYNGEE. This CDR3 has 15 amino acids. The ends lost 4 bases at V and 8 bases at J; junction bases unmatched: 11. The CDR3 DNA is TGTGCCAGCAGCCGCGGGGGGCCCCACGGTGATGAGCAGTTCTTC. It is translated as CASSRGGPHGDEQFF.

This clonotype was picked up a small number of times. The chain couples TRBV20-1 to TRBJ2-5, with TRBD2 identical over 13 bases. Germline V lookup: CDR1 DFQATT, CDR2 SNEGSKA (reference sequence). CDR3 length: 19 amino acids. V was pared by 5 bases and J by 7 bases, with 22 bases of the junction left unmatched. The CDR3 DNA reads as TGCAGTGCTTTTCCAGACCAGACTAGCGGGGGGACTCCTTTCGGGACCCAGTACTTC. Translating it yields CSAFPDQTSGGTPFGTQYF.

This sequence joins TRBV20-1 and TRBJ1-2; D is possibly TRBD1 (6 bases). Germline V gives CDR1 DFQATT, CDR2 SNEGSKA (reference sequence). This CDR3 spans 14 amino acids. V was trimmed by 1 base and J by 3 bases, leaving 12 bases between them. This chain's CDR3 is CSARVSGQHYGYTF. The DNA for the CDR3 is TGCAGTGCTAGAGTCTCTGGACAGCACTATGGCTACACCTTC.

The chain joins TRBV6-1 to TRBJ1-2; TRBD1 might be the D (5 bases). Germline CDR1 is MNHNS and CDR2 is SASEGT. CDR3 length: 18 residues. Between the trimmed V and J ends, which lost 6 bases and 4 bases, there was a span of 27 bases. Here the CDR3 reads CASRIGWGETNYGYGYTF. In DNA form, the CDR3 reads TGTGCCAGCAGAATAGGGTGGGGGGAGACAAACTATGGCTATGGCTACACCTTC.

V gene TRBV27 combines with J gene TRBJ1-5; a weak D match, TRBD1 (6 bases). The V gene lost 6 bases and the J gene lost 6 bases, with 18 bases spanning the gap. The V gene's germline CDR1 is MNHEY and CDR2 SMNVEV (reference sequence). This CDR3 has 15 amino acids. The CDR3 is CASSENRVGSQPQHF. In DNA form, the CDR3 reads TGTGCCAGCAGCGAAAACAGGGTAGGCAGTCAGCCCCAGCATTTT.

The sample holds a few counts of this clonotype. The chain uses TRBV15 and TRBJ2-3, with 11 bases identical to TRBD2. The trim removed 0 bases at V and 2 bases at J, leaving 7 bases unmatched. Germline loops: CDR1 LNHNV, CDR2 YYDKDF (reference sequence). The CDR3 length is 18 residues. The CDR3 here is CATSRDRGTSGPTDTQYF. Written as DNA, the CDR3 is TGTGCCACCAGCAGAGATCGCGGGACTAGCGGTCCCACAGATACGCAGTATTTT.